The 2 T cell receptor beta chains given below trace back to one sample, sequenced in a study of cytomegalovirus exposure and HLA in healthy donors. 13 Jbeta primers and 60 Vbeta primers were used for the PCR. The repertoire was sequenced with immunoSEQ multiplex PCR; TCRdb's copy has only in-frame clones and lacks some. The table shows about 82,000 clones, with approximately 79% occurring only once. Sequenced input: PBMCs. These receptors came from a human donor in good health.

The chain's CDR3 is CASSHEAWGPWDGYTF. The CDR3 region has the DNA TGCGCCAGCAGCCATGAGGCGTGGGGGCCGTGGGATGGCTACACCTTC. V and J are TRBV4-1 and TRBJ1-2; D may be TRBD1 (6 bases). The V end was cut by 3 bases, the J end by 6 bases, with 20 bases between. The CDR3 sequence is 16 residues long. The germline CDR1 and CDR2 sequences are MGHRA and YSYEKL.

This chain joins TRBV11-3 and TRBJ2-3, with D uncertain. V lost 5 bases, J lost 1 base, and 10 bases lay in between. The CDR3 runs to 14 residues. CDR1 is SGHNT and CDR2 is YENEEA in the germline V gene. CDR3 loop: CASSPTAGTDTQYF. The CDR3 region has the DNA TGTGCCAGCAGCCCTACTGCTGGCACAGATACGCAGTATTTT.